These T cell receptor beta chains were read from a single sample in a study of control samples from healthy donors and cancer patients. The repertoire was sequenced with immunoSEQ multiplex PCR; TCRdb's copy has only in-frame clones and lacks some. This table holds some 150,000 clones, 96% found once. The material sequenced was blood. The source of these receptors is a woman aged 25 to 39 in good health. The CDR3 runs from the conserved cysteine through the conserved F or W. A D gene is named only where the DNA matches it firmly. Not every row has a clone size; where given, it reads once, few, many or a size class.

clone size	CDR3 length	D gene	V gene	J gene	CDR3 protein	CDR3 DNA
NA	11	NA	TRBV19	TRBJ2-2	CATGNTGELFF	TGTGCCACCGGGAACACCGGGGAGCTGTTTTTT
NA	13	TRBD1	TRBV11-3	TRBJ1-1	CASSSGTASEAFF	TGTGCCAGCAGCTCTGGGACAGCCTCTGAAGCTTTCTTT
once	13	NA	TRBV5-1	TRBJ1-3	CASSGGSGNTIYF	TGCGCCAGCAGTGGAGGCTCTGGAAACACCATATATTTT
few	11	NA	TRBV6-5	TRBJ2-1	CASSYSDEQFF	TGTGCCAGCAGTTACTCCGATGAGCAGTTCTTC
NA	12	NA	TRBV6-5	TRBJ1-2	CASTNAGSGYTF	TGTGCCAGCACCAACGCGGGGTCCGGCTACACCTTC
NA	12	NA	TRBV2	TRBJ1-2	CASSRNNYGYTF	TGTGCCAGCAGCCGGAATAACTATGGCTACACCTTC
once	19	NA	TRBV4-2	TRBJ2-1	CASSQGGLTGVGFYNEQFF	TGTGCCAGCAGCCAAGGGGGTTTAACGGGGGTTGGGTTTTACAATGAGCAGTTCTTC
NA	14	NA	TRBV6-5	TRBJ1-5	CASSPAGRDQPQHF	TGTGCCAGCAGCCCCGCGGGGAGGGATCAGCCCCAGCATTTT
NA	15	TRBD2	TRBV10-2	TRBJ2-1	CASSGMGGGAVEQFF	TGCGCCAGCAGTGGTATGGGCGGGGGGGCCGTTGAGCAGTTCTTC
NA	13	NA	TRBV30	TRBJ1-3	CAWSKVTGNTIYF	TGTGCCTGGTCTAAAGTGACTGGAAACACCATATATTTT
NA	13	NA	TRBV4-1	TRBJ1-5	CASSQGDWQPQHF	TGCGCCAGCAGCCAAGGAGATTGGCAGCCCCAGCATTTT
NA	14	NA	TRBV4-1	TRBJ1-5	CASSQGTNYQPQHF	TGCGCCAGCAGCCAGGGGACAAATTATCAGCCCCAGCATTTT
NA	13	NA	TRBV2	TRBJ2-5	CASSTDRKETQYF	TGTGCCAGCTCTACCGACAGAAAAGAGACCCAGTACTTC
NA	15	TRBD2	TRBV6-5	TRBJ2-3	CASTGLAGAADTQYF	TGTGCCAGCACCGGACTAGCGGGAGCCGCAGATACGCAGTATTTT
NA	13	NA	TRBV24-1	TRBJ2-1	CATSDFGTHEQFF	TGTGCCACCAGTGATTTTGGTACCCATGAGCAGTTCTTC
few	15	TRBD1	TRBV6-5	TRBJ2-7	CASSPPPDRVSEQYF	TGTGCCAGCAGCCCCCCTCCGGACAGGGTCTCCGAGCAGTACTTC
NA	15	NA	TRBV9	TRBJ1-1	CASSVDAGGDTEAFF	TGTGCCAGCAGCGTAGATGCCGGGGGAGACACTGAAGCTTTCTTT
few	15	NA	TRBV6-6	TRBJ2-3	CASSRDEASTDTQYF	TGTGCCAGCAGTCGGGACGAGGCGAGCACAGATACGCAGTATTTT
NA	13	NA	TRBV19	TRBJ1-2	CASSSDRYYGYTF	TGTGCCAGTAGTTCAGACAGGTACTATGGCTACACCTTC
NA	12	NA	TRBV12-3/TRBV12-4	TRBJ1-5	CASSIGGGPQHF	TGTGCCAGCTCAATAGGCGGTGGGCCCCAGCATTTT
NA	14	NA	TRBV7-9	TRBJ2-5	CASSLASAVETQYF	TGTGCCAGCAGCTTAGCGTCGGCGGTGGAGACCCAGTACTTC
NA	16	TRBD2	TRBV28	TRBJ2-5	CASSFQAGASQETQYF	TGTGCCAGCAGTTTCCAAGCGGGAGCCTCCCAAGAGACCCAGTACTTC
NA	18	TRBD2	TRBV7-3	TRBJ2-1	CASSFGYDLTSDYNEQFF	TGTGCCAGCAGCTTTGGCTACGACTTGACTAGCGATTACAATGAGCAGTTCTTC
NA	17	NA	TRBV5-1	TRBJ1-1	CASREPGATSKDTEAFF	TGCGCCAGCAGGGAGCCCGGGGCGACGTCGAAGGACACTGAAGCTTTCTTT
NA	13	NA	TRBV29-1	TRBJ1-2	CSVVSGEGYGYTF	TGCAGCGTTGTTTCAGGGGAAGGGTATGGCTACACCTTC
NA	12	NA	TRBV18	TRBJ1-5	CASSPPGQPQHF	TGTGCCAGCTCACCACCGGGTCAGCCCCAGCATTTT
NA	14	NA	TRBV6-5	TRBJ2-3	CASSSRSRTDTQYF	TGTGCCAGCAGTTCACGGAGTCGCACAGATACGCAGTATTTT
NA	16	NA	TRBV5-6	TRBJ2-2	CASSLEFGQLTGELFF	TGTGCCAGCAGCTTGGAATTCGGACAGCTCACCGGGGAGCTGTTTTTT
NA	15	NA	TRBV30	TRBJ2-1	CAWSVGALPYNEQFF	TGTGCCTGGAGTGTAGGCGCACTGCCCTACAATGAGCAGTTCTTC
NA	13	NA	TRBV28	TRBJ1-5	CASSYGHNQPQHF	TGTGCCAGCAGTTATGGGCACAATCAGCCCCAGCATTTT
NA	14	NA	TRBV28	TRBJ1-5	CASRGGGGNQPQHF	TGTGCCAGCCGGGGGGGTGGGGGTAATCAGCCCCAGCATTTT
NA	17	NA	TRBV24-1	TRBJ2-6	CATSDQTGLSGANVLTF	TGTGCCACCAGTGATCAGACAGGACTCTCTGGGGCCAACGTCCTGACTTTC
NA	10	NA	TRBV29-1	TRBJ2-1	CSWGDNEQFF	TGCTCGTGGGGGGACAATGAGCAGTTCTTC
NA	13	TRBD1	TRBV4-1	TRBJ2-5	CASSLRTGSTQYF	TGCGCCAGCAGCCTAAGGACAGGGTCGACCCAGTACTTC
few	13	NA	TRBV7-9	TRBJ1-1	CASSPRVRFEAFF	TGTGCCAGCAGCCCCAGGGTTCGGTTTGAAGCTTTCTTT
NA	16	TRBD2	TRBV18	TRBJ2-1	CASSPVTSVSYNEQFF	TGTGCCAGCTCACCAGTCACTAGCGTCTCCTACAATGAGCAGTTCTTC
NA	16	TRBD2	TRBV19	TRBJ2-7	CASSIGGSGRARKQYF	TGTGCCAGTAGTATAGGTGGTAGCGGGAGGGCCAGGAAGCAGTACTTC
NA	12	NA	TRBV29-1	TRBJ2-7	CSASQGLAEQYF	TGCAGCGCTTCACAGGGCCTCGCCGAGCAGTACTTC
NA	11	NA	TRBV7-9	TRBJ2-2	CASRLSGELFF	TGTGCCAGCAGACTCTCCGGGGAGCTGTTTTTT
NA	18	TRBD2	TRBV28	TRBJ2-1	CASTLTDLKGRAGNEQFF	TGTGCCAGCACCCTGACAGATCTTAAAGGGAGGGCCGGGAATGAGCAGTTCTTC
once	18	NA	TRBV5-8	TRBJ2-1	CASSLAEGKASSYNEQFF	TGTGCCAGCAGCTTGGCCGAGGGGAAGGCAAGCTCCTACAATGAGCAGTTCTTC
NA	16	NA	TRBV5-6	TRBJ1-1	CASSPASGSYDTEAFF	TGTGCCAGCAGCCCCGCGTCAGGGAGTTATGACACTGAAGCTTTCTTT
NA	15	NA	TRBV7-9	TRBJ1-1	CASSLASRGAGEAFF	TGTGCCAGCAGCTTAGCGTCCAGGGGAGCGGGTGAAGCTTTCTTT
NA	13	NA	TRBV2	TRBJ1-1	CASTGIVNTEAFF	TGTGCCAGCACGGGAATTGTAAACACTGAAGCTTTCTTT
NA	14	NA	TRBV10-3	TRBJ2-5	CAISNRAPQETQYF	TGTGCCATCAGCAACAGGGCCCCCCAAGAGACCCAGTACTTC
once	17	TRBD2	TRBV5-1	TRBJ2-1	CASGESGPGGVYNEQFF	TGCGCCAGCGGCGAAAGCGGTCCGGGAGGGGTCTACAATGAGCAGTTCTTC
NA	15	TRBD2	TRBV7-9	TRBJ2-1	CASRPLAGEDNEQFF	TGTGCCAGCAGACCACTAGCGGGAGAGGACAATGAGCAGTTCTTC
once	14	NA	TRBV3-1/TRBV3-2	TRBJ1-2	CASSQRRGSHGYTF	TGTGCCAGCAGCCAACGCAGGGGATCCCATGGCTACACCTTC
NA	14	TRBD2	TRBV6-4	TRBJ2-1	CASSRGGTYNEQFF	TGTGCCAGCTCGCGGGGGGGAACCTACAATGAGCAGTTCTTC
once	15	TRBD2	TRBV7-2	TRBJ2-7	CASSPTSGSLYEQYF	TGTGCCAGCAGCCCAACTAGCGGGAGCTTGTACGAGCAGTACTTC
NA	18	TRBD2	TRBV7-9	TRBJ2-2	CASSPTVGLAGYTGELFF	TGTGCCAGCAGCCCTACTGTCGGACTAGCGGGGTACACCGGGGAGCTGTTTTTT
NA	13	TRBD1	TRBV3-1/TRBV3-2	TRBJ1-2	CASSHGQGHGYTF	TGTGCCAGCAGCCATGGACAGGGGCACGGCTACACCTTC
NA	14	NA	TRBV5-4	TRBJ1-1	CASSSVERDTEAFF	TGTGCCAGCAGCTCAGTTGAGAGAGACACTGAAGCTTTCTTT
NA	14	NA	TRBV4-1	TRBJ2-5	CASSLWDSIETQYF	TGCGCCAGCAGCCTATGGGACTCAATAGAGACCCAGTACTTC
NA	15	NA	TRBV11-3	TRBJ2-2	CASSFVGLNTGELFF	TGTGCCAGCAGCTTTGTGGGCTTGAACACCGGGGAGCTGTTTTTT
NA	17	TRBD2	TRBV10-1	TRBJ2-5	CASSVGTSGSGQETQYF	TGCGCCAGCAGTGTTGGGACTAGCGGGAGCGGTCAAGAGACCCAGTACTTC
NA	11	NA	TRBV28	TRBJ2-7	CASSSSYEQYF	TGTGCCAGCAGCTCGTCCTACGAGCAGTACTTC
NA	15	NA	TRBV28	TRBJ1-2	CASRSPKELGYGYTF	TGTGCCAGCAGGTCTCCTAAGGAGCTGGGCTATGGCTACACCTTC